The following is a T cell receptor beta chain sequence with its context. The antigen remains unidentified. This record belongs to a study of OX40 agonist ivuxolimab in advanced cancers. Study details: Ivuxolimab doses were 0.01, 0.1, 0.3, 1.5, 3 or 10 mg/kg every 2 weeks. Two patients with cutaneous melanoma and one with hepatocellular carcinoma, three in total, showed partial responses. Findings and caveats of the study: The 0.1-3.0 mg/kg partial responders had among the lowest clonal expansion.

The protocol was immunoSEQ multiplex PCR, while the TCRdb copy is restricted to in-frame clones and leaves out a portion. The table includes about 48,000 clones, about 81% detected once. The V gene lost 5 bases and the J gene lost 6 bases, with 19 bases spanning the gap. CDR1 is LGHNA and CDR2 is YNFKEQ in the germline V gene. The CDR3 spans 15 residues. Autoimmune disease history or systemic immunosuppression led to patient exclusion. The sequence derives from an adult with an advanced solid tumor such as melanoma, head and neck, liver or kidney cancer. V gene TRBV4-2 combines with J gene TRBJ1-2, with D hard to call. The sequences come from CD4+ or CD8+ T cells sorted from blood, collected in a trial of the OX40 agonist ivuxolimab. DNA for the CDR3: TGTGCCAGCAGCTTGTCAGAGCGCTGGGTAAATGGCTACACCTTC. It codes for CASSLSERWVNGYTF.